The T cell receptor beta chain under discussion was sequenced for a study of shared clonotypes between healthy human individuals. The overall study: Contributing individuals were a couple of females and three males aged 18 to 49. General study results and limits: Sorted-subset samples were not fully sequenced, rarefaction indicated.

Comment on this clone: Antigen: not known.

The repertoire was sequenced with immunoSEQ multiplex PCR; TCRdb's copy has only in-frame clones and lacks some. The sample includes roughly 1.4 million clones, less than 99% of them seen just once. Material: naive CD4+ T cells sorted from blood. The subset: CD45RA+ positively selected. The sequence derives from a man in his thirties or forties in good health.

The CDR3 loop is CASSLNPGAPNVLTF. The DNA for the CDR3 is TGTGCCAGCAGCTTAAACCCAGGGGCGCCCAACGTCCTGACTTTC. This chain connects TRBV7-3 to TRBJ2-6; D is possibly TRBD1 (6 bases). The length of the CDR3 is 15 residues. CDR1 is SGHTA, CDR2 FQGTGA, per germline. The germline V and J ends were trimmed by 1 base and 8 bases, with 12 bases remaining between them.